Below, one T cell receptor (beta chain) is given with its context. This sample stems from a study of T cell clones after liver transplantation. Study-level background: TCRbeta sequencing after a pre-transplant mixed lymphocyte reaction identified graft-donor-reactive clones, later tracked in post-transplant blood. As an antigen-independent comparator, third-party-reactive TCRbeta sequences came from pre-transplant mixed lymphocyte reactions. HCV positivity affected three of eight recipients; the rest lacked autoimmune or viral indications. Blood was drawn pre-transplant, before withdrawal, and after full or failed withdrawal.

Clones were sequenced by immunoSEQ multiplex PCR, and TCRdb holds only the in-frame ones, with some missing. The sample yields tens of thousands of clones, around 90% seen once. V was pared by 5 bases and J by 3 bases, with 6 bases of the junction left unmatched. The CDR3 is made up of 14 amino acids. CDR1 is MNHEY and CDR2 is SVGAGI in the germline V gene. This sample comprised CD4+ T cells from blood, obtained before liver transplant. This sequence originates from a human donor who received a liver transplant. The rearrangement uses TRBV6-5 and TRBJ2-7; 8 nucleotides line up with TRBD2. CDR3 residues: CASSVVSGNYEQYF. The CDR3 region has the DNA TGTGCCAGCAGTGTCGTTAGCGGGAACTACGAGCAGTACTTC.